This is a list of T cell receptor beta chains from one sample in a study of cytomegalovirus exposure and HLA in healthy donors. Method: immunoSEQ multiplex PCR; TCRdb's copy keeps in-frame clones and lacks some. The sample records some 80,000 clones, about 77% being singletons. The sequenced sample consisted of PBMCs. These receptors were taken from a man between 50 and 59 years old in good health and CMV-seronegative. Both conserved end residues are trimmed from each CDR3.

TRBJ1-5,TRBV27,ASRTTGGHQPQH
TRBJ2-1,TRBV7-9,ASSLSGVPYNEQF
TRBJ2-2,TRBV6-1,ASRGTGIDTGELF
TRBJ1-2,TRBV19,ASSQVAYGYT
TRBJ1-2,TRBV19,ASNPISGDRLHGYT
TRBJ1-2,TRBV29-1,SVTRQGGYGYT
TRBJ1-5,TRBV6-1,ASSSDQGGQPQH
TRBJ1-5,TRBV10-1,ASSASGNQPQH
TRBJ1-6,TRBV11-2,ASSLEPGSNSPLH
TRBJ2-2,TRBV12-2,ASRSTGPPSWTGELF
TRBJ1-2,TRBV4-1,ASSPWRLPDGYT
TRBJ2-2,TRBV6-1,ASISGDLNTGELF
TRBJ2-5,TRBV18,ASSDPGSRETQY
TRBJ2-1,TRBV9,ASSAPEAGGPYDNEQF
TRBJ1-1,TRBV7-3,ASSSSVHSGAF
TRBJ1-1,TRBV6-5,ASSRGGFEGAF
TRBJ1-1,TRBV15,ATYTRQAGYTEAF
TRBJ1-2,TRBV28,ASSLQGGHGYT
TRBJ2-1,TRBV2,ASSLPGTSRNEQF
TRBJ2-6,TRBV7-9,SSSLALGQASGANVLT
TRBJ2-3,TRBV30,AWAQGGTDTQY
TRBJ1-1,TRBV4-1,ASSPRTGQKNTEAF
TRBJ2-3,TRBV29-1,SVEEGLLTDTQY
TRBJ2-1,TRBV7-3,ASSLGSGGSTEQF
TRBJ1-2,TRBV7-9,AIIIPIRGANYGYT
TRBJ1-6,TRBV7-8,ASSLEGRANSPLH
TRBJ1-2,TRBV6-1,ASSGESYYGYT
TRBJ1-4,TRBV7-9,SSSPVTTNEKLF
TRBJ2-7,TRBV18,ASSPAFQGGEQY
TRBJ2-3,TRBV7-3,ASSLWRAGGTDTQY
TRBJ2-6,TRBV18,ASSPRRAQGAEGANVLT
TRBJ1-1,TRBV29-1,SVQTGSVNTEAF
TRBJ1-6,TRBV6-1,ASSESTGRLGGRSPLH
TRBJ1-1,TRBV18,ASSPGQNTEAF
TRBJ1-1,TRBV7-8,ASSLVQGGRTEAF
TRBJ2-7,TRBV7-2,ASSTHGGGPYEQY
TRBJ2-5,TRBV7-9,ASSPQAGLGETQY
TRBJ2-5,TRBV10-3,ATRDTQGRETQY
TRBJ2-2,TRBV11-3,ASSSEGAGELF
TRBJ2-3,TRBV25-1,ASSESLTSGGDTDTQY
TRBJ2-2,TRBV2,ASHQGIGELF
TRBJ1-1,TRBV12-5,ASGPDRNEAF
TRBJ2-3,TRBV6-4,ASSDSTTGTDTQY
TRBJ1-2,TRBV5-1,ASSSGQGIDGYT
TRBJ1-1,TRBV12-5,ASGGQGAWTEAF
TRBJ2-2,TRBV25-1,ASSAHRLSGELF
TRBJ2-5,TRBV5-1,ATTTGGQEAQY
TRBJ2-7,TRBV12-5,ASGLVLNGDEGRTYEQY
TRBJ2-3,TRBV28,ASRPPGVGTDTQY
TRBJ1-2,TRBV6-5,ASRIGQGGSAGYT